This T cell receptor (beta chain) was sequenced for a study of blood T cell repertoires in COVID-19. Study summary: The origin of the acute and convalescent COVID-19 samples was the United States, Italy and Spain. Sample material is recorded as cDNA or gDNA derived from T cells, B-cell-depleted T cells, or PBMCs.

As originally analysed: Amplification with reference gene primers provided the estimates of nucleated cell counts. The protocol was immunoSEQ multiplex PCR, while the TCRdb copy is restricted to in-frame clones and leaves out a portion. V and J calls and clone size come straight from that table; D and trimming were deduced from the DNA. The sample carries 65,000 to 85,000 clones, 88% recorded once. Specimen: peripheral blood. This clonotype was obtained from a human donor in a cohort sampled during active COVID-19.

As DNA, the CDR3 is TGTGCCAGCAGTTACGCAGGCCGCCAAGAGACCCAGTACTTC. It encodes CASSYAGRQETQYF. The rearrangement joins TRBV6-2 or TRBV6-3 to TRBJ2-5; D unclear. The CDR3 totals 14 residues. Trimming shortened V by 2 bases and J by 1 base, and 8 bases separated the two germline ends. The germline gives CDR1 MNHEY, CDR2 SVGEGT.